This is a list of T cell receptor beta chains from one sample in a study of CD8+CD57+ T cells in acquired aplastic anemia. Via MiXCR, TCRdb re-called the reads, giving one row per CDR3 protein. The sample includes roughly 130,000 distinct CDR3 sequences, 48% of them seen just once. Sequencing was carried out using sorted CD4+, CD8+, or CD8+CD57+ T cells (not recorded which) from PBMCs. The receptor set was obtained from a human donor in good health, serving as a control. CDR3s include the opening cysteine and the closing phenylalanine or tryptophan. Fields, in order: D gene, V gene, J gene, clone size, CDR3 protein, CDR3 DNA. A D gene is named only where the DNA matches it firmly. Size values are once, few and many counts, or a class for expanded clones, and some rows have none.

-	TRBV7-9	TRBJ2-5	-	CASSLGDQETQYF	TGTGCCAGCAGCCTAGGGGACCAAGAGACCCAGTACTTC
-	TRBV7-9	TRBJ1-3	many	CASSLRSQTGGNTIYF	TGTGCCAGCAGCTTACGTTCACAGACGGGGGGAAACACCATATATTTT
-	TRBV3-1	TRBJ1-2	-	CARWTYGYTF	TGTGCCAGGTGGACCTATGGCTACACCTTC
-	TRBV6-5	TRBJ2-5	many	CASRSGGETQYF	TGTGCCAGCAGATCAGGGGGGGAGACCCAGTACTTC
-	TRBV19	TRBJ2-1	many	CASSPIPKGIHNEQFF	TGTGCCAGTAGTCCCATCCCCAAGGGGATTCACAATGAGCAGTTCTTC
-	TRBV29-1	TRBJ1-1	-	CSVDANTEAFF	TGCAGCGTTGACGCGAACACTGAAGCTTTCTTT
-	TRBV7-6	TRBJ2-7	-	CASSLAVTYEQYF	TGTGCCAGCAGCTTAGCAGTCACCTACGAGCAGTACTTC
TRBD1	TRBV18	TRBJ2-7	many	CASSPSRTGTSYEQYF	TGTGCCAGCTCACCGTCAAGGACAGGAACGTCCTACGAGCAGTACTTC
-	TRBV19	TRBJ1-3	-	CASSSVAGPGDTIYF	TGTGCCAGTAGTTCGGTGGCAGGGCCTGGAGACACCATATATTTT
TRBD2	TRBV20-1	TRBJ2-1	few	CSARDLTAGGLYNEQFF	TGCAGTGCTAGAGATTTGACAGCGGGGGGGCTTTACAATGAGCAGTTCTTC
-	TRBV4-3	TRBJ2-7	many	CASSQDWVSSGTYEQYF	TGCGCCAGCAGCCAAGATTGGGTCTCCTCAGGAACCTACGAGCAGTACTTC
TRBD2	TRBV10-3	TRBJ2-3	-	CAISELRTSGGSTQYF	TGTGCCATCAGTGAGCTCCGGACTAGCGGGGGGTCTACGCAGTATTTT
TRBD2	TRBV19	TRBJ2-3	-	CASSISGDRGRTQYF	TGTGCCAGTAGTATTAGCGGGGACCGGGGACGTACGCAGTATTTT
-	TRBV20-1	TRBJ1-5	many	CSAKETGDQPQHF	TGCAGTGCTAAGGAAACAGGCGATCAGCCCCAGCATTTT
-	TRBV20-1	TRBJ1-6	-	CSARDQLVALHF	TGCAGTGCTAGAGACCAGCTAGTGGCCCTCCACTTT
TRBD1	TRBV6-5	TRBJ1-5	many	CASSLDRAIRPQHF	TGTGCCAGCAGTTTGGACAGGGCAATCAGGCCCCAGCATTTT
TRBD1	TRBV11-2	TRBJ1-5	many	CASSLGDRVGNQPQHF	TGTGCCAGCAGCTTAGGGGACAGGGTTGGCAATCAGCCCCAGCATTTT
TRBD1	TRBV18	TRBJ2-7	-	CASSHPGQGHYEQYF	TGTGCCAGCAGCCACCCGGGACAGGGTCACTACGAGCAGTACTTC
-	TRBV19	TRBJ2-5	-	CASSRGDLGETQYF	TGTGCCAGCAGTAGAGGGGATTTGGGAGAGACCCAGTACTTC
TRBD1	TRBV7-2	TRBJ1-5	-	CASRRGQGNQPQHF	TGTGCCAGTCGCAGGGGGCAGGGCAATCAGCCCCAGCATTTT
-	TRBV6-2/TRBV6-3	TRBJ2-2	-	CASSYSRAPITGELFF	TGTGCCAGCAGTTACTCCAGGGCCCCTATCACCGGGGAGCTGTTTTTT
TRBD1	TRBV20-1	TRBJ2-1	-	CSLGQPLNEQFF	TGCAGCCTGGGACAGCCTCTCAATGAGCAGTTCTTC
-	TRBV2	TRBJ2-5	-	CASSLGWGGETQYF	TGTGCCAGCAGTTTAGGGTGGGGTGGCGAGACCCAGTACTTC
TRBD1	TRBV7-2	TRBJ1-6	many	CASSLQGAANSPLHF	TGTGCCAGCAGCTTACAGGGGGCCGCTAATTCACCCCTCCACTTT
-	TRBV2	TRBJ2-5	many	CASSEAGELAKKCF	TGTGCCAGCAGTGAAGCAGGAGAGTTGGCTAAAAAATGCTTC
TRBD2	TRBV19	TRBJ2-7	-	CASSMTSGFSYEQYF	TGTGCCAGTAGTATGACTAGCGGATTTTCCTACGAGCAGTACTTC
-	TRBV19	TRBJ1-5	-	CASSTGNSNQPQHF	TGTGCCAGTAGTACAGGGAATAGCAATCAGCCCCAGCATTTT
TRBD2	TRBV4-2	TRBJ2-1	-	CASSQDDVTSGVQNEQFF	TGTGCCAGCAGCCAAGATGACGTGACTAGCGGGGTCCAAAATGAGCAGTTCTTC
-	TRBV15	TRBJ2-7	-	CATSRELEGSNEQYF	TGTGCCACCAGCAGAGAGTTGGAAGGGAGCAACGAGCAGTACTTC
TRBD2	TRBV7-6	TRBJ2-5	-	CASSLAPGTSGVVETQYF	TGTGCCAGCAGCTTGGCACCCGGGACTAGCGGGGTTGTGGAGACCCAGTACTTC
TRBD1	TRBV3-1	TRBJ1-2	many	CASSSRGTGSNYGYTF	TGTGCCAGCAGTTCGAGGGGGACAGGCTCTAACTATGGCTACACCTTC
-	TRBV19	TRBJ1-5	many	CASRVVGVSNQPQHF	TGTGCCAGTAGAGTTGTGGGGGTTAGCAATCAGCCCCAGCATTTT
TRBD1	TRBV7-2	TRBJ2-3	many	CASNRGIGTDTQYF	TGTGCCAGCAACAGGGGGATCGGCACAGATACGCAGTATTTT
TRBD1	TRBV24-1	TRBJ2-7	-	CATSDSSGTGEPYEQYF	TGTGCCACCAGTGATTCCTCCGGGACAGGGGAGCCCTACGAGCAGTACTTC
TRBD1	TRBV6-2/TRBV6-3	TRBJ1-2	many	CASSYSGQINGYTF	TGTGCCAGCAGTTACTCGGGACAGATCAATGGCTACACCTTC
TRBD1	TRBV5-1	TRBJ1-2	-	CASQMRTGAYGYTF	TGCGCCAGCCAGATGAGGACAGGGGCGTATGGCTACACCTTC
-	TRBV15	TRBJ2-3	-	CATMRDRETDTQYF	TGTGCCACGATGCGGGACAGAGAGACAGATACGCAGTATTTT
-	TRBV11-1	TRBJ2-3	few	CASSSPERGGTDTQYF	TGTGCCAGCAGCTCGCCGGAACGGGGAGGCACAGATACGCAGTATTTT
TRBD2	TRBV11-2	TRBJ2-3	-	CASSLVASGGAGADTQYF	TGTGCCAGCAGCTTAGTTGCTAGCGGGGGGGCCGGCGCAGATACGCAGTATTTT
TRBD2	TRBV5-1	TRBJ2-1	many	CASSLPGLGGNNEQFF	TGCGCCAGCAGCTTGCCGGGACTAGGGGGAAACAATGAGCAGTTCTTC
TRBD1	TRBV11-1	TRBJ1-6	-	CASSFPPVDRSSPLHF	TGTGCCAGCAGCTTCCCCCCGGTGGACAGGAGTTCACCCCTCCACTTT
-	TRBV10-3	TRBJ2-3	few	CATYGADTQYF	TGTGCCACCTACGGAGCAGATACGCAGTATTTT
-	TRBV6-1	TRBJ1-4	many	CASSEALEEKLFF	TGTGCCAGCAGTGAAGCGCTAGAGGAGAAACTGTTTTTT